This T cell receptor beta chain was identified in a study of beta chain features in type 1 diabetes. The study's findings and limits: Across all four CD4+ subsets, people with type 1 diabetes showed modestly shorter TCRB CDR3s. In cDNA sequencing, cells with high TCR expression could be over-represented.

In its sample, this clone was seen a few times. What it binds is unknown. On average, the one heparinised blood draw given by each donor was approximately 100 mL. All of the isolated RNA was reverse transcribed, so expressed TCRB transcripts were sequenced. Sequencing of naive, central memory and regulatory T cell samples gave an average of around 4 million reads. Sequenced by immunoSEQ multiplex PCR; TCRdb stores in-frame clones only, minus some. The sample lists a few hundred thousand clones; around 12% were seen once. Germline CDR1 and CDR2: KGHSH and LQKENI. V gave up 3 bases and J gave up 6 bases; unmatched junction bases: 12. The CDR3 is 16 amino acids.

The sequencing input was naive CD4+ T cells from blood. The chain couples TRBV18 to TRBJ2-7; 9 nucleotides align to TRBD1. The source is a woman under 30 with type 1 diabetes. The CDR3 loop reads CASSPNYGQGSFEQYF. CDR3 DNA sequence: TGTGCCAGCTCACCTAATTACGGACAGGGGTCGTTCGAGCAGTACTTC.